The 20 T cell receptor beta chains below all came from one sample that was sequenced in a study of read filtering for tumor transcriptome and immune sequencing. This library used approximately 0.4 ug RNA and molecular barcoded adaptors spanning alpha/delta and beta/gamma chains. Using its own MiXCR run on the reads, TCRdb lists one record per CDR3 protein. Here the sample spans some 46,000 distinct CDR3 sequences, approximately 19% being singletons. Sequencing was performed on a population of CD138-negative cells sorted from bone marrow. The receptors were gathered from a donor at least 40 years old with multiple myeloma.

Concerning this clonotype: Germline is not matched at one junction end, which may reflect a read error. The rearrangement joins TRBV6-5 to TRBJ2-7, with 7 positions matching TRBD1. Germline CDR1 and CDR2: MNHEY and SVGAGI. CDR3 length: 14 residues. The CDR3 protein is CAGSKDRELDKQYF. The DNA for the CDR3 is TGTGCCGGCAGTAAAGACAGGGAGTTGGACAAGCAGTACTTC.

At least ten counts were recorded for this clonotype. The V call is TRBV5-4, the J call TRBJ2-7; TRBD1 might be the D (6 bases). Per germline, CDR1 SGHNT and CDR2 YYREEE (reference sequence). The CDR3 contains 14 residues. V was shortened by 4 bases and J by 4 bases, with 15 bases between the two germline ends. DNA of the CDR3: TGTGCCAGCAGCATTGAGGGGGACGCTTACGAGCAGTACTTC. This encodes CASSIEGDAYEQYF.

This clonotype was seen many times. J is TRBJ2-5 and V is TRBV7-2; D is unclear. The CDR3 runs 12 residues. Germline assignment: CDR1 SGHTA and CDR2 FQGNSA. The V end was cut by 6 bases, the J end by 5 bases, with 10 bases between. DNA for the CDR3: TGTGCCAGCAGGATGGGGTCCGAGACCCAGTACTTC. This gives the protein CASRMGSETQYF.

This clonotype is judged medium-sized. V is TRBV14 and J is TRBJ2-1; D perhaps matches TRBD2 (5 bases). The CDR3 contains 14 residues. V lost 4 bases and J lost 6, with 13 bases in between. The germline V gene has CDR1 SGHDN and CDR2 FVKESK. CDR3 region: CASSLRDTGNEQFF. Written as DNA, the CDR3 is TGTGCCAGCAGCCTCCGGGATACGGGCAATGAGCAGTTCTTC.

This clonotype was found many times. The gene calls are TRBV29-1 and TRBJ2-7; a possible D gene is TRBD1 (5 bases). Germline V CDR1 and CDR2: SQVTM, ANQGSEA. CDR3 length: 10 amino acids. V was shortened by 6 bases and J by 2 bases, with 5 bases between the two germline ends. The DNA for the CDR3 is TGCAGCGTGGACACCTACGAGCAGTACTTC. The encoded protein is CSVDTYEQYF.

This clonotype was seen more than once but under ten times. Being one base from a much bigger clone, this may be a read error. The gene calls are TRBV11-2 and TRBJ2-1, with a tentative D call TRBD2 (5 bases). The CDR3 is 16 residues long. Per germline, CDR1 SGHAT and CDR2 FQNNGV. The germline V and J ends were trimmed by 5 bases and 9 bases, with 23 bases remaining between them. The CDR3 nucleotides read TGTGCCAGCAGCCCAAACTCCCGGACTCTCCCCGGTGAGCAGTTCTTC. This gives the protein CASSPNSRTLPGEQFF.

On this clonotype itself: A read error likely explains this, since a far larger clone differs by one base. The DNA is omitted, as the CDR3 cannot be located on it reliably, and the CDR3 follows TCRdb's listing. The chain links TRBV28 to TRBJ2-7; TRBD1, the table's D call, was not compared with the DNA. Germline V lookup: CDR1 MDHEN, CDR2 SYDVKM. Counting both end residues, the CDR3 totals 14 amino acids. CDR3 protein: CASSFGQGAREQCF.

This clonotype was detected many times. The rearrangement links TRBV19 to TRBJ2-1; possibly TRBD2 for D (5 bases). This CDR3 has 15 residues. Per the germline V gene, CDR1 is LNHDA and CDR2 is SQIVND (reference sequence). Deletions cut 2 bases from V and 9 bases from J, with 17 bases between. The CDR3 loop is CASSILGIEQGEQFF. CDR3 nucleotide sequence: TGTGCCAGTAGTATACTCGGGATAGAACAAGGTGAGCAGTTCTTC.

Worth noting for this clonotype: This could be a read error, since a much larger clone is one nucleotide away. The CDR3 region is CASSRHGNQPQHF. CDR3 coding DNA: TGTGCCAGCAGTCGTCATGGCAATCAGCCCCAGCATTTT. The V and J genes are TRBV2 and TRBJ1-5, with D hard to call. The germline CDR1 and CDR2 sequences are SNHLY and FYNNEI. CDR3 length: 13 residues. Between the trimmed V and J ends, which lost 5 bases and 2 bases, there was a span of 7 bases.

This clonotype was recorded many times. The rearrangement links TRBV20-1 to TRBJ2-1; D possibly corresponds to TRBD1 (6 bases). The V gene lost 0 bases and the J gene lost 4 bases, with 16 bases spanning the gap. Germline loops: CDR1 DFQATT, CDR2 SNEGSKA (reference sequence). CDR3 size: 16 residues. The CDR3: CSARDHGWGRYNEQFF. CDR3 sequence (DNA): TGCAGTGCTAGAGATCACGGGTGGGGGCGATACAATGAGCAGTTCTTC.

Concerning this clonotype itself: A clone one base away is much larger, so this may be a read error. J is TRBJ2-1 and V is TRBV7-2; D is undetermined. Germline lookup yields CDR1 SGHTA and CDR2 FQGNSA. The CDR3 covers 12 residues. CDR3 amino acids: CASSLAIGEQIF. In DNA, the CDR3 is TGTGCCAGCAGCTTAGCTATAGGTGAGCAGATCTTC.

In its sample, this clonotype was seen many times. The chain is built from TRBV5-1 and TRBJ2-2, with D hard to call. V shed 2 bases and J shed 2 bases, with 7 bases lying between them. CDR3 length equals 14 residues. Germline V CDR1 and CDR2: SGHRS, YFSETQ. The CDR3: CASSFRANTGELFF. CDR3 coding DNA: TGCGCCAGCAGCTTTAGGGCAAACACCGGGGAGCTGTTTTTT.

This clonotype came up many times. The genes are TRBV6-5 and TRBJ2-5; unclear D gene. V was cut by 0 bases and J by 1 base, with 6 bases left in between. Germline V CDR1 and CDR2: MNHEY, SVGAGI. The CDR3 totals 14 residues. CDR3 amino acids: CASSYSTSQETQYF. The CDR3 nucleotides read TGTGCCAGCAGTTACTCGACCAGCCAAGAGACCCAGTACTTC.

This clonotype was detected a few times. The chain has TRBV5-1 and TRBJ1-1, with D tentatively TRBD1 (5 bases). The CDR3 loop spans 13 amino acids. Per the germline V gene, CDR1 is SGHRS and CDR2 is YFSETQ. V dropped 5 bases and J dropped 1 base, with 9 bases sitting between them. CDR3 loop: CASRDNQNTEAFF. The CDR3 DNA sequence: TGCGCCAGCAGGGACAACCAGAACACTGAAGCTTTCTTT.

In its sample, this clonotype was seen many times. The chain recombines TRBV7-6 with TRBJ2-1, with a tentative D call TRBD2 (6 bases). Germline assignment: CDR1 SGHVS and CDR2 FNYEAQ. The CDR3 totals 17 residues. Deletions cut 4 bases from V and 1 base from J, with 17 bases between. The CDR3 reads CASSSSYGTGSYNEQFF. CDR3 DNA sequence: TGTGCCAGCAGCTCTTCCTACGGGACTGGGTCCTACAATGAGCAGTTCTTC. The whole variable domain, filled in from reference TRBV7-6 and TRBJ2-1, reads GAGVSQSPRYKVTKRGQDVALRCDPISGHVSLYWYRQALGQGPEFLTYFNYEAQQDKSGLPNDRFSAERPEGSISTLTIQRTEQRDSAMYRCASSSSYGTGSYNEQFFGPGTRLTVL.

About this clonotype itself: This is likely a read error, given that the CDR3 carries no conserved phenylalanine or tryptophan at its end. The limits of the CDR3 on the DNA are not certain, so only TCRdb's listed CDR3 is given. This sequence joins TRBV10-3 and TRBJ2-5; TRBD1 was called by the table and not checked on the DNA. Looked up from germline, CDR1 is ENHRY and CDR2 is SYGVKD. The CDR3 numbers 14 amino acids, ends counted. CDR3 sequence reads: CAISEPRQRETQDS.

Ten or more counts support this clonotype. CDR3 protein: CASSRDGEAFF. CDR3 DNA: TGTGCCAGCAGCCGGGACGGAGAAGCTTTCTTT. The V and J genes are TRBV6-2 or TRBV6-3 and TRBJ1-1; a weak D match, TRBD1 (5 bases). V was trimmed by 6 bases and J by 8 bases, leaving 10 bases between them. Germline CDR1 and CDR2: MNHEY and SVGEGT. The CDR3 extends over 11 amino acids.

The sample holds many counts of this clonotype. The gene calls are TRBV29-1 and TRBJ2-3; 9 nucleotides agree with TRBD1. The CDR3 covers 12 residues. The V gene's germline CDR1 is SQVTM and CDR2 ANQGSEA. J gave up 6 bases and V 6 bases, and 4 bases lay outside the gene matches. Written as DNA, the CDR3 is TGCAGCGTGGACAGGGGAGGCGATACGCAGTATTTT. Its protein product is CSVDRGGDTQYF.

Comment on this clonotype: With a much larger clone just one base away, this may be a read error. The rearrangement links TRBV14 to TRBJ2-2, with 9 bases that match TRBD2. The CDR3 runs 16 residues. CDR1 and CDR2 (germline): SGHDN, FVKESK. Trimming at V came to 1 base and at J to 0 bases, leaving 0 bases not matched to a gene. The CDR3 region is CASSQGLAANTGELFF. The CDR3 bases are TGTGCCAGCAGCCAAGGACTAGCGGCGAACACCGGGGAGCTGTTTTTT.

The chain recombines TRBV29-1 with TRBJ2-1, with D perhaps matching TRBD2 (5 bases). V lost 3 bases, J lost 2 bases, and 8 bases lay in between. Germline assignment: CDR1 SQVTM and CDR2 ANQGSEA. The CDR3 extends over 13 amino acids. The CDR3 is CSVEGSPYNEQFF. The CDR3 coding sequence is TGCAGCGTTGAGGGGAGCCCCTACAATGAGCAGTTCTTC.